Following are 22 T cell receptor beta chains from one sample sequenced in a study of blood T cell repertoires in COVID-19. Only in-frame clones appear in the TCRdb table, and some are missing; sequencing was by immunoSEQ multiplex PCR. Of about 200,000 clones listed, about 85% are singletons. Sequencing was done on a sample of peripheral blood. The receptors were gathered from a woman of 80 years or more with acute or convalescent COVID-19.

The table lists this clone with a few counts. The genes are TRBV14 and TRBJ2-7; D remains unclear. The CDR3 is 14 residues long. With 6 bases removed from V and 2 bases from J, the gap between germline ends came to 14 bases. The V gene's germline CDR1 is SGHDN and CDR2 FVKESK. Written as DNA, the CDR3 is TGTGCCAGCAGTCGACTCATAAAACCCTACGAGCAGTACTTC. It translates to CASSRLIKPYEQYF.

The sample holds a few counts of this clone. The chain employs TRBV7-8 and TRBJ2-6; D not resolved. In germline, CDR1 is SGHVS, CDR2 FQNEAQ. V dropped 5 bases and J dropped 2 bases, with 7 bases sitting between them. The CDR3 length is 14 residues. The CDR3 here is CASSQSTGANVLTF. The CDR3 bases are TGTGCCAGCAGCCAATCAACTGGGGCCAACGTCCTGACTTTC.

The chain combines TRBV18 with TRBJ2-1; TRBD1 is a possible D gene (6 bases). The V end was cut by 4 bases, the J end by 4 bases, with 8 bases between. The CDR3 runs to 13 residues. Germline lookup yields CDR1 KGHSH and CDR2 LQKENI. The CDR3 protein is CASSQTGYNEQFF. The DNA for the CDR3 is TGTGCCAGCTCACAGACAGGTTACAATGAGCAGTTCTTC. The whole variable domain, remainder taken from reference TRBV18 and TRBJ2-1, is NAGVMQNPRHLVRRRGQEARLRCSPMKGHSHVYWYRQLPEEGLKFMVYLQKENIIDESGMPKERFSAEFPKEGPSILRIQQVVRGDSAAYFCASSQTGYNEQFFGPGTRLTVL.

The CDR3 protein is CASSKSGATNTGELFF. Here the CDR3 DNA reads TGTGCCAGCAGCAAAAGCGGGGCGACGAACACCGGGGAGCTGTTTTTT. The chain joins TRBV7-2 to TRBJ2-2, with 7 bases aligning to TRBD2. This CDR3 region has 16 residues. Trimming at V came to 5 bases and at J to 0 bases, leaving 6 bases not matched to a gene. Germline V CDR1 and CDR2: SGHTA, FQGNSA.

The chain has TRBV11-2 and TRBJ2-1, with 8 positions matching TRBD2. The CDR3 totals 16 residues. Germline CDR1 is SGHAT and CDR2 is FQNNGV. The J segment lost 3 bases and the V segment lost 1 base, leaving 5 bases of the junction unmatched. The DNA of the CDR3 is TGTGCCAGCAGCTTAGCGGGACTAGGGAACTACAATGAGCAGTTCTTC. Amino acid sequence: CASSLAGLGNYNEQFF.

This sequence joins TRBV5-1 and TRBJ2-5; 8 bases align to TRBD1. The CDR3 has 15 residues. V shed 0 bases and J 5 bases; nucleotides not matched to a gene: 6. Germline V lookup: CDR1 SGHRS, CDR2 YFSETQ. DNA for the CDR3: TGCGCCAGCAGCTTGGCCCCGACAGGGGACGAGACCCAGTACTTC. It translates to CASSLAPTGDETQYF.

The chain recombines TRBV6-5 with TRBJ1-2; 9 bases map to TRBD1. Germline lookup yields CDR1 MNHEY and CDR2 SVGAGI. The CDR3 spans 14 residues. J was trimmed by 7 bases and V by 4 bases; bases with no gene match: 7. This chain's CDR3 is CASSWTGASGGYTF. The CDR3 nucleotides read TGTGCCAGCAGTTGGACAGGGGCTAGTGGTGGCTACACCTTC.

The chain has TRBV3-1 (or the pseudogene TRBV3-2) and TRBJ2-3, with D possibly TRBD2 on 5 matching bases. Between the trimmed V and J ends, which lost 1 base and 1 base, there was a span of 12 bases. From germline, CDR1 is LGHDT and CDR2 YNNKEL (reference sequence). CDR3 size: 16 residues. For the CDR3, the DNA is TGTGCCAGCAGCCAAGCCGGGGTGACGGGCACAGATACGCAGTATTTT. Translating gives CASSQAGVTGTDTQYF.

This rearrangement joins TRBV6-5 to TRBJ2-7, with D possibly being TRBD1 (6 bases). V dropped 4 bases and J dropped 3 bases, with 13 bases sitting between them. Germline V gene lookup returns CDR1 MNHEY and CDR2 SVGAGI. This CDR3 spans 14 amino acids. CDR3 residues: CASSFNRDLYEQYF. Here the CDR3 DNA reads TGTGCCAGCAGTTTCAACAGGGACCTCTACGAGCAGTACTTC.

The chain links TRBV18 to TRBJ1-5; 10 bases are shared with TRBD1. The CDR3 consists of 18 residues. Germline-derived CDR1 and CDR2 are KGHSH and LQKENI. The junction had 13 bases not matched to a gene; V was cut back by 2 bases and J by 6 bases. The CDR3 DNA sequence: TGTGCCAGCTCACCATTTCCCCTGACCGGGACAGGGGTTCAGCCCCAGCATTTT. It yields the protein CASSPFPLTGTGVQPQHF.

The chain recombines TRBV7-2 with TRBJ2-7, with 9 bases fitting TRBD2. V was pared by 5 bases and J by 3 bases, with 8 bases of the junction left unmatched. Germline-derived CDR1 and CDR2 are SGHTA and FQGNSA. The CDR3 covers 15 residues. The CDR3 spells CASSPEGGRVYEQYF. The CDR3 bases are TGTGCCAGCAGCCCCGAGGGCGGGAGGGTCTACGAGCAGTACTTC.

This rearrangement joins TRBV5-1 to TRBJ1-2, with TRBD1 identical over 10 bases. The CDR3 is 15 amino acids. The ends lost 0 bases at V and 7 bases at J; junction bases unmatched: 6. CDR1 is SGHRS, CDR2 YFSETQ, per germline. The CDR3 nucleotides read TGCGCCAGCAGCTTGGGGGGACAGGGGAAGCGTGGCTACACCTTC. Amino acids: CASSLGGQGKRGYTF.

The table lists this clone with a few counts. This rearrangement joins TRBV7-9 to TRBJ2-1; TRBD2 matches 10 bases. This CDR3 is built from 15 residues. Germline V gene sequence: CDR1 SEHNR, CDR2 FQNEAQ (reference sequence). Trimming at V came to 1 base and at J to 12 bases, leaving 9 bases not matched to a gene. CDR3 DNA: TGTGCCAGCAGCTTAGGGGGACTAGCGATCGTCCGGCAGTTCTTC. Its protein is CASSLGGLAIVRQFF.

The chain combines TRBV7-8 with TRBJ2-1; perhaps TRBD2 as D (5 bases). This CDR3 comprises 11 residues. Germline V gene data show CDR1 as SGHVS and CDR2 as FQNEAQ. CDR3 DNA sequence: TGTGCAACTAGCTCCTACAATGAGCAGTTCTTC. Translation gives CATSSYNEQFF.

This chain joins TRBV9 and TRBJ2-5; weak D call: TRBD2 (6 bases). V lost 0 bases, J lost 1 base, and 10 bases lay in between. CDR1 and CDR2 from the germline V gene are SGDLS and YYNGEE. This CDR3 is built from 15 residues. The CDR3 nucleotides are TGTGCCAGCAGCGTAGTGGGGACTCGCCAAGAGACCCAGTACTTC. It codes for CASSVVGTRQETQYF.

The gene calls are TRBV6-5 and TRBJ1-2, with TRBD1 matching 7 bases. The J segment lost 5 bases and the V segment lost 5 bases, leaving 11 bases of the junction unmatched. The CDR3 extends over 15 amino acids. CDR1 MNHEY and CDR2 SVGAGI come from the germline V gene. This chain's CDR3 is CASSPRTGLEYGYTF. For the CDR3, the DNA is TGTGCCAGCAGTCCACGGACAGGTCTTGAGTATGGCTACACCTTC.

The chain combines TRBV7-2 with TRBJ2-5; D may be TRBD2 (6 bases). Germline V gene data show CDR1 as SGHTA and CDR2 as FQGNSA. This CDR3 is 14 amino acids long. V was cut by 0 bases and J by 5 bases, with 10 bases left in between. The CDR3 DNA follows: TGTGCCAGCAGCTTAGCTAGCGGTCTGGAGACCCAGTACTTC. Amino acids: CASSLASGLETQYF.

Here the CDR3 DNA reads TGTGCCAGCAGCGACGGGGGGGCGACTAATGAAAAACTGTTTTTT. Encoded protein: CASSDGGATNEKLFF. The chain uses TRBV6-2 or TRBV6-3 and TRBJ1-4; maybe TRBD1 (6 bases). This CDR3 has 15 amino acids. Trimming pared 6 bases from V and 2 bases from J, leaving 13 bases between. The germline V gene encodes CDR1 MNHEY and CDR2 SVGEGT.

The V and J genes are TRBV7-2 and TRBJ2-1; D possibly corresponds to TRBD2 (6 bases). The CDR3 extends over 17 amino acids. Deletions cut 0 bases from V and 6 bases from J, with 18 bases between. Germline V gives CDR1 SGHTA, CDR2 FQGNSA. Written as DNA, the CDR3 is TGTGCCAGCAGCTTAGCGGCGGTGACTTGGGGAGGCAATGAGCAGTTCTTC. Protein sequence: CASSLAAVTWGGNEQFF.

The V call is TRBV18, the J call TRBJ2-7, with 13 bases lining up with TRBD2. The trim removed 3 bases at V and 6 bases at J, leaving 17 bases unmatched. Germline CDR1 is KGHSH and CDR2 is LQKENI. This CDR3 has 19 amino acids. The CDR3 bases are TGTGCCAGCTCACCCCTCGCACTAGCGGGAGGGCGGGTACTTGGCGAGCAGTACTTC. The encoded protein is CASSPLALAGGRVLGEQYF.

This chain uses TRBV4-3 with TRBJ1-3, with D possibly TRBD1 on 6 matching bases. The CDR3 totals 16 residues. Between the trimmed V and J ends, which lost 2 bases and 2 bases, there was a span of 13 bases. Germline V gives CDR1 LGHNA, CDR2 YSLEER. DNA for the CDR3: TGCGCCAGCAGCCAAAGGAACAGGGTTCCTGGAAACACCATATATTTT. It specifies CASSQRNRVPGNTIYF.

The chain employs TRBV18 and TRBJ2-1; possible D gene TRBD2, 6 bases. Germline V gene data show CDR1 as KGHSH and CDR2 as LQKENI. The V end was cut by 4 bases, the J end by 8 bases, with 15 bases between. The CDR3 totals 14 residues. The CDR3 here is CASSRTSLEDEQFF. In DNA form, the CDR3 reads TGTGCCAGCTCACGTACTAGCCTAGAGGATGAGCAGTTCTTC.